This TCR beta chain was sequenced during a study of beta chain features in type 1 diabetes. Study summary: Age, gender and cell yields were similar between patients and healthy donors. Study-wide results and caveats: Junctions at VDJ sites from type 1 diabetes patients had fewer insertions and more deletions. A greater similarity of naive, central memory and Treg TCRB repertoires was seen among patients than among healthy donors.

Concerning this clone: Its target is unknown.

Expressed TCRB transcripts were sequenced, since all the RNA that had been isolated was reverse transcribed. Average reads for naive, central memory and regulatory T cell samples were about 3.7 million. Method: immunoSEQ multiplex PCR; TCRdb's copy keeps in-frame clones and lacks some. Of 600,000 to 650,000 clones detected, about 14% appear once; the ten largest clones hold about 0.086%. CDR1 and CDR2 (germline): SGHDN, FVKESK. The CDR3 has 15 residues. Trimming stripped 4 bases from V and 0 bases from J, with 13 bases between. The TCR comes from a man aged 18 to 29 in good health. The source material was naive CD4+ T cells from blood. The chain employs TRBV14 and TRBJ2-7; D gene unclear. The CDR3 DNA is TGTGCCAGCAGCCTCCGACTGGGTTCCTCCTACGAGCAGTACTTC. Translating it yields CASSLRLGSSYEQYF.